This note documents a single TCR beta chain sequence. The CDR3 runs 16 residues. With 5 bases removed from V and 1 base from J, the gap between germline ends came to 12 bases. Germline V gene data show CDR1 as LNHDA and CDR2 as SQIVND (reference sequence). This sample was included in a study of OX40 agonist ivuxolimab in advanced cancers. For the study at large: Every 2 weeks, patients got intravenous ivuxolimab at one of six dose levels (0.01-10 mg/kg).

Sequencing used immunoSEQ multiplex PCR; TCRdb keeps in-frame clones, though not all of them. Of more than 25,000 clones in the sample, approximately 85% were seen once. This material consisted of CD4+ or CD8+ T cells sorted from blood, taken in a trial of the OX40 agonist ivuxolimab. This TCR was sampled from an adult with an advanced solid tumor such as melanoma, head and neck, liver or kidney cancer. The chain recombines TRBV19 with TRBJ2-6; TRBD2 might be the D (6 bases). The CDR3 DNA sequence: TGTGCCAGTAGTCCCGGACGGGGGTCTGGGGCCAACGTCCTGACTTTC. Protein: CASSPGRGSGANVLTF.